The 8 T cell receptor beta chains in this list originate from one sample, sequenced in a study of regulatory T cells in long-lasting Graves disease. According to the study, TCR beta libraries were built with iRepertoire HTBI primers and CDR3-region Arm-PCR. TCRdb analysed the multiplex PCR reads with MiXCR anew, one entry per CDR3 protein. The data show about 620,000 distinct CDR3 sequences, roughly 15% seen once. Time point denoted: newly diagnosed GD, antithyroid drugs for less than 3 months. Preparation of the TCR library used RNA extracted from PBMCs. This sample was shared with a second study, whose subject was T cells in Graves' hyperthyroidism and ophthalmopathy.

The specimen was peripheral blood mononuclear cells (PBMCs), collected at new diagnosis, from a patient treated with antithyroid drugs. These receptor sequences come from a woman aged 25 to 39 with Graves disease.

This clonotype was observed many times. The chain couples TRBV28 to TRBJ2-3; TRBD2 is a possible D gene (6 bases). V lost 10 bases and J 4 bases, leaving 18 bases between the germline ends. In germline, CDR1 is MDHEN, CDR2 SYDVKM. The CDR3 is 14 residues long. The CDR3 loop is CATLNGGLADTQYF. CDR3 nucleotide sequence: TGTGCCACTCTCAATGGGGGGTTGGCAGATACGCAGTATTTT.

The chain links TRBV19 to TRBJ2-3, with D perhaps TRBD1 or TRBD2 (6 bases each). CDR1 LNHDA and CDR2 SQIVND come from the germline V gene (reference sequence). CDR3 length: 14 residues. Trimming left V 7 bases short and J 5 bases short, with 16 bases between. For the CDR3, the DNA is TGTGCCAGTAATGATCGGGGGCGCGGAGATACGCAGTATTTT. This gives the protein CASNDRGRGDTQYF. Full variable domain (rest looked up from reference TRBV19 and TRBJ2-3): DGGITQSPKYLFRKEGQNVTLSCEQNLNHDAMYWYRQDPGQGLRLIYYSQIVNDFQKGDIAEGYSVSREKKESFPLTVTSAQKNPTAFYLCASNDRGRGDTQYFGPGTRLTVL.

This clonotype has more than one count but fewer than ten. The gene calls are TRBV6-5 and TRBJ1-6; 7 bases fit TRBD1. The germline CDR1 and CDR2 sequences are MNHEY and SVGAGI. The V gene end was trimmed by 2 bases and the J gene end by 5 bases; junction bases not matched to a gene: 9. CDR3 length equals 17 residues. The DNA of the CDR3 is TGTGCCAGCAGTTACCTGACAGGGAGCGATAATAATTCACCCCTCCACTTT. It specifies CASSYLTGSDNNSPLHF.

In this sample, this clonotype turned up many times. The V and J genes are TRBV7-2 and TRBJ2-7; D gene unclear. The germline V and J ends were trimmed by 7 bases and 4 bases, with 20 bases remaining between them. CDR1 and CDR2 from the germline V gene are SGHTA and FQGNSA. This CDR3 region has 15 residues. CDR3 protein: CASTLKRGVPYEQYF. The CDR3 bases are TGTGCCAGCACCCTAAAACGTGGAGTACCTTACGAGCAGTACTTC. Supplemented by reference TRBV7-2 and TRBJ2-7, the full variable domain reads GAGVSQSPSNKVTEKGKDVELRCDPISGHTALYWYRQSLGQGLEFLIYFQGNSAPDKSGLPSDRFSAERTGGSVSTLTIQRTQQEDSAVYLCASTLKRGVPYEQYFGPGTRLTVT.

This clonotype appeared a few times. The rearrangement links TRBV27 to TRBJ1-5; 9 bases line up with TRBD1. The junction had 6 bases not matched to a gene; V was cut back by 6 bases and J by 6 bases. CDR1 and CDR2 from the germline V gene are MNHEY and SMNVEV (reference sequence). The CDR3 consists of 14 residues. For the CDR3, the DNA is TGTGCCAGCAGCGCCACAGGGGGCGGTCAGCCCCAGCATTTT. This sequence encodes CASSATGGGQPQHF.

The chain has TRBV13 and TRBJ1-2; 11 bases match TRBD1. Looked up from germline, CDR1 is PRHDT and CDR2 is FYEKMQ (reference sequence). The CDR3 sequence is 15 residues long. J lost 5 bases, V lost 4 bases, and 6 bases had no gene match. The CDR3 loop reads CASSSDRGRRYGYTF. The CDR3 DNA reads TGTGCCAGCAGCTCGGACAGGGGGCGCCGGTATGGCTACACCTTC.

The V and J genes are TRBV19 and TRBJ1-1, with D possibly being TRBD1 (5 bases). The CDR3 is 13 amino acids. In germline, CDR1 is LNHDA, CDR2 SQIVND (reference sequence). V lost 3 bases, J lost 11 bases, and 16 bases lay in between. CDR3 in amino acids: CASSIRGPGTAFF. The CDR3 DNA reads TGTGCCAGTAGTATTCGGGGACCTGGGACGGCTTTCTTT.

This clonotype was picked up a small number of times. The rearrangement joins TRBV7-9 to TRBJ2-7; the match to TRBD1 covers 8 bases. The CDR3 runs to 16 residues. The V gene end was trimmed by 4 bases and the J gene end by 4 bases; junction bases not matched to a gene: 12. The germline V gene encodes CDR1 SEHNR and CDR2 FQNEAQ (reference sequence). The chain's CDR3 is CASSSTDRGVLYEQYF. CDR3 bases: TGTGCCAGCAGCTCAACCGACAGGGGTGTTTTGTACGAGCAGTACTTC.